This is a list of T cell receptor beta chains from one sample in a study of blood T cell repertoires in COVID-19. Method: immunoSEQ multiplex PCR; TCRdb's copy keeps in-frame clones and lacks some. This sample yields some 200,000 clones, of which around 89% are seen a single time; approximately 0.8% belongs to the top ten. The sample taken for sequencing was PBMCs or T cells enriched from blood (not recorded which). These TCRs come from a young woman who had recovered from COVID-19. CDR3s include the opening cysteine and the closing phenylalanine or tryptophan. The D gene is left open where the match is weak. Size is stated for part of the rows, as once, few or many counts, or as a class when the clone is expanded.

CDR3aa: CSVGGGEFNEKLFF
CDR3nt: TGCAGCGTTGGAGGGGGAGAATTTAATGAAAAACTGTTTTTT
abundance: .
len: 14
d_gene: .
j_gene: TRBJ1-4
v_gene: TRBV29-1

CDR3aa: CAWTSGQRQETQYF
CDR3nt: TGTGCCTGGACTTCAGGACAACGGCAAGAGACCCAGTACTTC
abundance: .
len: 14
d_gene: .
j_gene: TRBJ2-5
v_gene: TRBV30

CDR3aa: CAISESESNEKLFF
CDR3nt: TGTGCCATCAGTGAGTCAGAGTCTAATGAAAAACTGTTTTTT
abundance: .
len: 14
d_gene: .
j_gene: TRBJ1-4
v_gene: TRBV10-3

CDR3aa: CASSPANRDSYGYTF
CDR3nt: TGTGCCAGCAGTCCCGCCAACCGGGACAGCTATGGCTACACCTTC
abundance: .
len: 15
d_gene: TRBD1
j_gene: TRBJ1-2
v_gene: TRBV28

CDR3aa: CASRTDGQLFF
CDR3nt: TGTGCCAGTAGGACAGACGGTCAACTGTTTTTT
abundance: .
len: 11
d_gene: .
j_gene: TRBJ1-4
v_gene: TRBV19

CDR3aa: CATSRGRRVNYGYTF
CDR3nt: TGTGCCACCAGCAGAGGTCGGAGGGTTAACTATGGCTACACCTTC
abundance: .
len: 15
d_gene: .
j_gene: TRBJ1-2
v_gene: TRBV15

CDR3aa: CAWSYPGAPYGYTF
CDR3nt: TGTGCCTGGAGTTATCCAGGGGCCCCATATGGCTACACCTTC
abundance: .
len: 14
d_gene: .
j_gene: TRBJ1-2
v_gene: TRBV30

CDR3aa: CASSLFGNYGYTF
CDR3nt: TGTGCCAGCAGCTTGTTCGGGAATTATGGCTACACCTTC
abundance: .
len: 13
d_gene: .
j_gene: TRBJ1-2
v_gene: TRBV5-5

CDR3aa: CASSFSSGAGEQFF
CDR3nt: TGTGCCAGCAGTTTCTCTAGCGGGGCAGGTGAGCAGTTCTTC
abundance: once
len: 14
d_gene: TRBD2
j_gene: TRBJ2-1
v_gene: TRBV27

CDR3aa: CASSWGDYGYTF
CDR3nt: TGTGCCAGCAGCTGGGGGGACTATGGCTACACCTTC
abundance: once
len: 12
d_gene: .
j_gene: TRBJ1-2
v_gene: TRBV28

CDR3aa: CTSSLARAIGELFF
CDR3nt: TGCACCAGCAGCCTAGCCAGGGCGATCGGGGAGCTGTTTTTT
abundance: .
len: 14
d_gene: .
j_gene: TRBJ2-2
v_gene: TRBV1

CDR3aa: CSVALRLADPYEQYF
CDR3nt: TGCAGCGTTGCTTTACGACTAGCCGATCCCTACGAGCAGTACTTC
abundance: .
len: 15
d_gene: TRBD2
j_gene: TRBJ2-7
v_gene: TRBV29-1

CDR3aa: CASSMVRDYEQYF
CDR3nt: TGTGCCAGTAGTATGGTCCGGGATTACGAGCAGTACTTC
abundance: few
len: 13
d_gene: .
j_gene: TRBJ2-7
v_gene: TRBV19

CDR3aa: CASSPNPFGGGSTDTQYF
CDR3nt: TGTGCCAGCAGCCCCAACCCTTTCGGAGGCGGAAGCACAGATACGCAGTATTTT
abundance: .
len: 18
d_gene: .
j_gene: TRBJ2-3
v_gene: TRBV9

CDR3aa: CASSDSLLAGEWEQFF
CDR3nt: TGTGCCAGCAGTGATTCTTTACTAGCGGGAGAGTGGGAGCAGTTCTTC
abundance: .
len: 16
d_gene: TRBD2
j_gene: TRBJ2-1
v_gene: TRBV25-1

CDR3aa: CASSYSTGLAGETQYF
CDR3nt: TGTGCCAGCAGTTACTCGACTGGGCTAGCGGGAGAGACCCAGTACTTC
abundance: once
len: 16
d_gene: TRBD2
j_gene: TRBJ2-5
v_gene: TRBV6-5

CDR3aa: CASSVTQGLNYEQYF
CDR3nt: TGTGCCAGCAGCGTAACACAGGGGCTTAACTACGAGCAGTACTTC
abundance: .
len: 15
d_gene: TRBD1
j_gene: TRBJ2-7
v_gene: TRBV11-2

CDR3aa: CASGGVANEKLFF
CDR3nt: TGTGCCAGCGGGGGGGTCGCTAATGAAAAACTGTTTTTT
abundance: .
len: 13
d_gene: .
j_gene: TRBJ1-4
v_gene: TRBV7-6

CDR3aa: CASSLRQGYEQYF
CDR3nt: TGTGCCAGCAGCTTGAGACAGGGTTACGAGCAGTACTTC
abundance: once
len: 13
d_gene: TRBD1
j_gene: TRBJ2-7
v_gene: TRBV7-9

CDR3aa: CASSHGQATPYEQYF
CDR3nt: TGCGCCAGCAGCCACGGACAGGCTACTCCTTACGAGCAGTACTTC
abundance: .
len: 15
d_gene: TRBD1
j_gene: TRBJ2-7
v_gene: TRBV4-3

CDR3aa: CASSEEQGHEQYF
CDR3nt: TGTGCCAGCAGCGAGGAACAGGGCCACGAGCAGTACTTC
abundance: .
len: 13
d_gene: .
j_gene: TRBJ2-7
v_gene: TRBV2

CDR3aa: CASSKGGPNYEQYF
CDR3nt: TGTGCCAGCAGTAAGGGAGGACCCAACTACGAGCAGTACTTC
abundance: .
len: 14
d_gene: .
j_gene: TRBJ2-7
v_gene: TRBV7-3

CDR3aa: CASSLGGSSGNTIYF
CDR3nt: TGTGCCAGCAGCTTAGGCGGAAGCTCTGGAAACACCATATATTTT
abundance: few
len: 15
d_gene: .
j_gene: TRBJ1-3
v_gene: TRBV7-9

CDR3aa: CASTPDRPDTQYF
CDR3nt: TGTGCCAGCACCCCGGACAGACCAGATACGCAGTATTTT
abundance: .
len: 13
d_gene: .
j_gene: TRBJ2-3
v_gene: TRBV5-8

CDR3aa: CASSLNVGLDNEQFF
CDR3nt: TGTGCCAGCAGCTTAAACGTGGGCTTGGACAATGAGCAGTTCTTC
abundance: .
len: 15
d_gene: .
j_gene: TRBJ2-1
v_gene: TRBV7-3

CDR3aa: CASSLPPPPGGEQFF
CDR3nt: TGCGCCAGCAGCCTCCCACCTCCCCCGGGTGGGGAGCAGTTCTTC
abundance: .
len: 15
d_gene: .
j_gene: TRBJ2-1
v_gene: TRBV4-1

CDR3aa: CASSWPGQGSSGANVLTF
CDR3nt: TGTGCCAGTAGTTGGCCGGGACAGGGGAGCTCTGGGGCCAACGTCCTGACTTTC
abundance: .
len: 18
d_gene: TRBD1
j_gene: TRBJ2-6
v_gene: TRBV19

CDR3aa: CASSLASGSFQYF
CDR3nt: TGCGCCAGCAGCTTGGCCAGCGGGAGTTTTCAGTACTTC
abundance: .
len: 13
d_gene: TRBD2
j_gene: TRBJ2-4
v_gene: TRBV5-1

CDR3aa: CASSFSSGRIEQFF
CDR3nt: TGTGCCAGCAGTTTTTCTAGCGGGAGAATTGAGCAGTTCTTC
abundance: .
len: 14
d_gene: TRBD2
j_gene: TRBJ2-1
v_gene: TRBV27